The 18 T cell receptor beta chains listed next were all sequenced from one sample in a study of beta chain features in type 1 diabetes. Expressed TCRB transcripts were sequenced because the entire RNA isolate underwent reverse transcription. Data came from immunoSEQ multiplex PCR; TCRdb stores just in-frame clones and leaves some out. The table lists under 500,000 clones, 30% of them singletons. The specimen was naive CD4+ T cells from blood. The receptors stem from a man between 18 and 35 years old in good health.

The rearrangement links TRBV5-1 to TRBJ1-1; no definite D call. Trimming took 1 base from V and 1 from J, leaving 8 bases between them. Germline CDR1 SGHRS, CDR2 YFSETQ. CDR3 length equals 14 residues. CDR3 nucleotide sequence: TGCGCCAGCAGCTTGCAAGACACGAACACTGAAGCTTTCTTT. It codes for CASSLQDTNTEAFF.

This clone was counted a few times. This rearrangement joins TRBV30 to TRBJ2-7; tentative D call: TRBD1 (6 bases). V was cut by 2 bases and J by 0 bases, with 14 bases left in between. This CDR3 contains 15 residues. Germline-derived CDR1 and CDR2 are GTSNPN and SVGIG (reference sequence). The CDR3 is CAWSPGQFLSYEQYF. In DNA, the CDR3 is TGTGCCTGGAGTCCTGGACAGTTTCTCTCCTACGAGCAGTACTTC.

The chain carries TRBV5-1 and TRBJ1-1, with a possible D match to TRBD1 (5 bases). Germline-derived CDR1 and CDR2 are SGHRS and YFSETQ. V lost 7 bases, J lost 1 base, and 14 bases lay in between. The CDR3 is 14 residues long. CDR3 sequence reads: CASGPGPPNTEAFF. The CDR3 DNA is TGCGCCAGCGGCCCGGGACCGCCGAACACTGAAGCTTTCTTT.

V usage is TRBV30 and J usage is TRBJ1-5; D gene ambiguous. Germline values: CDR1 GTSNPN, CDR2 SVGIG (reference sequence). The CDR3 is 13 amino acids. V dropped 7 bases and J dropped 5 bases, with 15 bases sitting between them. The chain's CDR3 is CAYGHRGYQPQHF. CDR3 DNA: TGTGCCTACGGCCATCGGGGATATCAGCCCCAGCATTTT. Complete variable domain (other parts from reference TRBV30 and TRBJ1-5): SQTIHQWPATLVQPVGSPLSLECTVEGTSNPNLYWYRQAAGRGLQLLFYSVGIGQISSEVPQNLSASRPQDRQFILSSKKLLLSDSGFYLCAYGHRGYQPQHFGDGTRLSIL.

This clone was detected a few times. This sequence joins TRBV11-2 and TRBJ2-2, with a weak D call TRBD2 (5 bases). The CDR3 has 16 amino acids. V lost 3 bases and J 1 base, leaving 12 bases between the germline ends. Germline CDR1 SGHAT, CDR2 FQNNGV. CDR3 nucleotide sequence: TGTGCCAGCAGCTTCCCGACTATCCTGAACACCGGGGAGCTGTTTTTT. The encoded protein is CASSFPTILNTGELFF.

This clone occurred a few times. The gene calls are TRBV6-5 and TRBJ2-1; tentatively, D is TRBD1 or TRBD2 (5 bases each). V was clipped by 5 bases and J by 7 bases, with 18 bases between them. Germline V CDR1 and CDR2: MNHEY, SVGAGI. This CDR3 region has 15 residues. CDR3 sequence reads: CASSKPGTKLNEQFF. In DNA, the CDR3 is TGTGCCAGCAGTAAGCCCGGGACCAAACTTAATGAGCAGTTCTTC.

Worth noting for this clone: Other nucleotide sequences from this sample produce the same CDR3. The rearrangement joins TRBV5-1 to TRBJ2-1, with 11 bases identical to TRBD2. There are 15 residues in the CDR3. Germline loops: CDR1 SGHRS, CDR2 YFSETQ. V gave up 4 bases and J gave up 4 bases; unmatched junction bases: 4. The DNA for the CDR3 is TGCGCCAGCAGCCTGACTAGCGGGACTTACAATGAGCAGTTCTTC. It encodes CASSLTSGTYNEQFF.

The rearrangement joins TRBV5-3 to TRBJ2-1, with 9 bases lining up with TRBD2. TRBV5-3 is known as an ORF, though its function is uncertain. V dropped 4 bases and J dropped 5; count of bases not matched to a gene: 16. The CDR3 has 18 residues. CDR3 region: CARSGETSGPLVDNEQFF. Written as DNA, the CDR3 is TGTGCCAGAAGCGGAGAGACTAGCGGTCCCCTGGTTGACAATGAGCAGTTCTTC.

The CDR3 DNA follows: TGCAGCGTTGAAGAACAGGGGTCTGGAAACACCATATATTTT. This encodes CSVEEQGSGNTIYF. The chain couples TRBV29-1 to TRBJ1-3; 7 bases fit TRBD1. The CDR3 contains 14 residues. CDR1 is SQVTM, CDR2 ANQGSEA, per germline. The trim removed 0 bases at V and 1 base at J, leaving 0 bases unmatched.

The gene calls are TRBV9 and TRBJ2-3; TRBD2 matches at 8 bases. Looked up from germline, CDR1 is SGDLS and CDR2 is YYNGEE. The CDR3 has 16 amino acids. J was trimmed by 0 bases and V by 2 bases; bases with no gene match: 5. CDR3 residues: CASSVGLAVSTDTQYF. DNA of the CDR3: TGTGCCAGCAGCGTTGGACTAGCCGTTAGCACAGATACGCAGTATTTT. The full variable domain, in which reference TRBV9 and TRBJ2-3 provide the parts outside the CDR3, is DSGVTQTPKHLITATGQRVTLRCSPRSGDLSVYWYQQSLDQGLQFLIQYYNGEERAKGNILERFSAQQFPDLHSELNLSSLELGDSALYFCASSVGLAVSTDTQYFGPGTRLTVL.

CDR3 sequence: CASRPEEGWANTEAFF. In DNA, the CDR3 is TGTGCCAGCAGACCCGAGGAGGGCTGGGCGAACACTGAAGCTTTCTTT. The chain couples TRBV27 to TRBJ1-1; D is unresolved. This CDR3 comprises 16 residues. Trimming pared 6 bases from V and 1 base from J, leaving 18 bases between. Germline V gene lookup returns CDR1 MNHEY and CDR2 SMNVEV (reference sequence).

This chain uses TRBV21-1 with TRBJ1-1. TRBV21-1 is designated a pseudogene. This CDR3 is 13 amino acids long. The CDR3, as DNA: TGTGCCAGCAGCGGCGCGGGTAACACTGAAGCTTTCTTT. This translates into CASSGAGNTEAFF.

This chain uses TRBV25-1 with TRBJ1-2; the D gene is possibly TRBD1 (5 bases). Trimming cost V 2 bases and J 3 bases, with 13 bases left between them. Germline CDR1 is MGHDK and CDR2 is SYGVNS. The length of the CDR3 is 15 residues. The CDR3 region has the DNA TGTGCCAGCAGTGAAGGGGGATCGGGAGACTATGGCTACACCTTC. Its protein product is CASSEGGSGDYGYTF.

This chain's CDR3 is CASSRDTSTDTQYF. The CDR3 DNA reads as TGTGCCAGCAGCCGGGATACGAGCACAGATACGCAGTATTTT. This chain links TRBV11-2 with TRBJ2-3, with a possible D match to TRBD2 (5 bases). This CDR3 contains 14 residues. V lost 5 bases and J lost 0, with 9 bases in between. Per germline, CDR1 SGHAT and CDR2 FQNNGV. Full variable domain (missing parts from reference TRBV11-2 and TRBJ2-3): EAGVAQSPRYKIIEKRQSVAFWCNPISGHATLYWYQQILGQGPKLLIQFQNNGVVDDSQLPKDRFSAERLKGVDSTLKIQPAKLEDSAVYLCASSRDTSTDTQYFGPGTRLTVL.

Only a few counts were recorded for this clone. The chain uses TRBV29-1 and TRBJ2-3, with D possibly being TRBD1 (6 bases). From germline, CDR1 is SQVTM and CDR2 ANQGSEA. The CDR3 spans 13 residues. The V gene lost 4 bases and the J gene lost 1 base, with 9 bases spanning the gap. The CDR3 sequence is CSVVEGGTDTQYF. For the CDR3, the DNA is TGCAGCGTTGTAGAGGGGGGCACAGATACGCAGTATTTT.

This clone was seen a few times. The chain recombines TRBV19 with TRBJ2-3; 7 bases line up with TRBD1. V gave up 0 bases and J gave up 2 bases; unmatched junction bases: 5. The CDR3 contains 16 residues. Germline CDR1 reads LNHDA; CDR2 reads SQIVND (reference sequence). CDR3 amino acids: CASSIDETGATDTQYF. The CDR3 DNA follows: TGTGCCAGTAGTATAGACGAAACAGGGGCCACAGATACGCAGTATTTT.

This clone was recorded a few times. V usage is TRBV30 and J usage is TRBJ2-7, with D tentatively TRBD2 (7 bases). Germline values: CDR1 GTSNPN, CDR2 SVGIG (reference sequence). Trimming shortened V by 0 bases and J by 3 bases, and 30 bases separated the two germline ends. This CDR3 region has 20 residues. The CDR3, as DNA: TGTGCCTGGAGTGTTCACGGGGGCGGGAGACGCCCCGCGTTGAACTACGAGCAGTACTTC. Translating it yields CAWSVHGGGRRPALNYEQYF.

The table lists this clone with a few counts. The chain links TRBV10-3 to TRBJ2-5; D is ambiguous. The germline CDR1 and CDR2 sequences are ENHRY and SYGVKD. V was trimmed by 2 bases and J by 0 bases, leaving 7 bases between them. There are 14 residues in the CDR3. The CDR3 DNA follows: TGTGCCATCAGTGAGGGTAGGGACCAAGAGACCCAGTACTTC. As protein: CAISEGRDQETQYF.